The source of this T cell receptor beta chain is a study of T cells in localized non-small cell lung cancer. Study-level results: A median roughly 50 of the top 100 tumor clones appeared in adjacent lung. Patients showing higher blood T cell density tended to see longer overall survival.

TCRdb's copy holds only in-frame clones and misses some; the assay was immunoSEQ multiplex PCR. This sample carries around 26,000 clones, approximately 84% of them seen once, and the ten largest clones take 8.5% to 10%. As for this clone: Antigen unknown.

Per germline, CDR1 SGHTA and CDR2 FQGNSA. This CDR3 is 15 amino acids long. The ends lost 1 base at V and 7 bases at J; junction bases unmatched: 2. The TCR was taken from a man aged 40 to 70 with stage III squamous cell lung carcinoma. The chain uses TRBV7-2 and TRBJ1-6; 9 bases are shared with TRBD1. The material was peripheral blood, obtained before any cancer treatment. In DNA, the CDR3 is TGTGCCAGCAGCTTAGACAGGGGGCCCAATTCACCCCTCCACTTT. Amino acid sequence: CASSLDRGPNSPLHF.